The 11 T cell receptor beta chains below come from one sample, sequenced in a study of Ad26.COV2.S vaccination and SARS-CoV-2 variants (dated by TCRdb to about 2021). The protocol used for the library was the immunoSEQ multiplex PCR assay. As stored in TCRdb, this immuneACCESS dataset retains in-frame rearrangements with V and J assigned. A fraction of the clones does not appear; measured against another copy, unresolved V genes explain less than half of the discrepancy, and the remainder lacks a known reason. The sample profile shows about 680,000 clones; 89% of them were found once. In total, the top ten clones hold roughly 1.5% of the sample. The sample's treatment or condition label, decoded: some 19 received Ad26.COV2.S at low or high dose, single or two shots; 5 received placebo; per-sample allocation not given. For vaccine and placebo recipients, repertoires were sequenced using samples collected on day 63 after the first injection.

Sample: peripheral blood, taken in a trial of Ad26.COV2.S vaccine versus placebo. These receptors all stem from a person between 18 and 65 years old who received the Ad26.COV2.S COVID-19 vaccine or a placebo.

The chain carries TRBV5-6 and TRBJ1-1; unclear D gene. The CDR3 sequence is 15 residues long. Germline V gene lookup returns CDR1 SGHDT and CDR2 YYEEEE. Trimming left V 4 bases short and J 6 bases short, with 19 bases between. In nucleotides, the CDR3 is TGTGCCAGCAGCCACCTGAGTTGGGCCGACGCTGAAGCTTTCTTT. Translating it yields CASSHLSWADAEAFF.

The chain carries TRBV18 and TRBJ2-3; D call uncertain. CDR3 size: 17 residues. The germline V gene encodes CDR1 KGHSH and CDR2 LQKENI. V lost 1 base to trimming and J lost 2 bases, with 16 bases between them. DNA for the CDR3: TGTGCCAGCTCACCACGGTATACTACAGCTCACACAGATACGCAGTATTTT. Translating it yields CASSPRYTTAHTDTQYF.

In DNA, the CDR3 is TGTGCCAGCAGCTTAAGGGGAGGGGACGAGCAGTTCTTC. Amino acids: CASSLRGGDEQFF. V usage is TRBV7-2 and J usage is TRBJ2-1, with 7 bases identical to TRBD2. The trim removed 2 bases at V and 10 bases at J, leaving 5 bases unmatched. This CDR3 comprises 13 residues. Germline V gene lookup returns CDR1 SGHTA and CDR2 FQGNSA. The full variable domain, rest sourced from reference TRBV7-2 and TRBJ2-1, is GAGVSQSPSNKVTEKGKDVELRCDPISGHTALYWYRQSLGQGLEFLIYFQGNSAPDKSGLPSDRFSAERTGGSVSTLTIQRTQQEDSAVYLCASSLRGGDEQFFGPGTRLTVL.

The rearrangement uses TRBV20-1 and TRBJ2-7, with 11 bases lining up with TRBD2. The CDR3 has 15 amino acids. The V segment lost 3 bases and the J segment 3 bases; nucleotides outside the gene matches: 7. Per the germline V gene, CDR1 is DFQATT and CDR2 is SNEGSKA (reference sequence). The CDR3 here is CSASQTSGTYYEQYF. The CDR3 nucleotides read TGCAGTGCTAGTCAGACTAGCGGGACATACTACGAGCAGTACTTC.

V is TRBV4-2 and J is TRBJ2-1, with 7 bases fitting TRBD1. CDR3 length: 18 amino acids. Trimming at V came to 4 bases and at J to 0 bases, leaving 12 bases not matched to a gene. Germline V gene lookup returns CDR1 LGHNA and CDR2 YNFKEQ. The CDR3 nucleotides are TGTGCCAGCAGCCCCTCCGGGACAGTATTGTCCTCCTACAATGAGCAGTTCTTC. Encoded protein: CASSPSGTVLSSYNEQFF.

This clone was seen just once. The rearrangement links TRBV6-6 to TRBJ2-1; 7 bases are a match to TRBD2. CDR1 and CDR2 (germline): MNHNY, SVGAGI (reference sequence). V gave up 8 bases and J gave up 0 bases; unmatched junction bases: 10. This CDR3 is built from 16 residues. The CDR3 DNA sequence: TGTGCCAGCGGGGCCCATCTAGCGGTCTCCTACAATGAGCAGTTCTTC. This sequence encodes CASGAHLAVSYNEQFF.

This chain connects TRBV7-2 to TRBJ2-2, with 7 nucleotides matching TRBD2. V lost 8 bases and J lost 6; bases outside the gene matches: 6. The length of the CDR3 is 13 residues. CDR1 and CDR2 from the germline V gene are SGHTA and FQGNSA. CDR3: CASSLAESGELFF. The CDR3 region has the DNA TGTGCCAGCTCCCTAGCGGAATCCGGGGAGCTGTTTTTT.

CDR3: CAWSVSGLDYEQYF. In nucleotides, the CDR3 is TGTGCCTGGAGTGTTTCGGGCCTAGACTACGAGCAGTACTTC. The chain joins TRBV30 to TRBJ2-7, with D uncertain. The CDR3 spans 14 residues. Germline V lookup: CDR1 GTSNPN, CDR2 SVGIG (reference sequence). V was cut by 0 bases and J by 3 bases, with 12 bases left in between.

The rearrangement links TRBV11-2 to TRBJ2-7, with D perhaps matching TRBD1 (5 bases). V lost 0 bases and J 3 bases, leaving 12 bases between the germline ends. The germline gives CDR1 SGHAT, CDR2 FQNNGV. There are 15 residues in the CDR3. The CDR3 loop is CASSLELQEIYEQYF. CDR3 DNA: TGTGCCAGCAGCTTAGAACTACAGGAAATCTACGAGCAGTACTTC.

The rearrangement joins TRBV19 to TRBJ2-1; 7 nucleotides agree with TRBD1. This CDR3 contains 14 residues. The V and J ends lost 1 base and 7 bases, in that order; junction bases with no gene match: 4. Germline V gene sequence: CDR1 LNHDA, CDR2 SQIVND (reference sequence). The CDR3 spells CASSIAQGWNEQFF. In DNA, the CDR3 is TGTGCCAGTAGTATAGCACAGGGGTGGAATGAGCAGTTCTTC.

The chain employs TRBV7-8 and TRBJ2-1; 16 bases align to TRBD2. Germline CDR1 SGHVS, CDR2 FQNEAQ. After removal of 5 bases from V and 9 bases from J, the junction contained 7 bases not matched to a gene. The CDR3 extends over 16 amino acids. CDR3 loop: CASSKGLAGGPSEQFF. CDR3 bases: TGTGCCAGCAGCAAGGGACTAGCGGGAGGGCCGAGTGAGCAGTTCTTC.